The source of this T cell receptor (beta chain) is a study of cytomegalovirus exposure and HLA in healthy donors. Method: immunoSEQ multiplex PCR; TCRdb's copy keeps in-frame clones and lacks some. The profile shows over 130,000 clones, around 87% of them singletons. For this clone: The antigen remains undetermined.

Whole-study results and caveats: The study found most TCR sequences rare, yet found some public TCRs in many donors.

The CDR3 runs 15 residues. V was pared by 4 bases and J by 4 bases, with 14 bases between. Germline CDR1 and CDR2: MGHRA and YSYEKL. The study drew the donors from its approximately 110-subject validation cohort, separate from the roughly 700-subject first cohort. The source material was PBMCs. This chain connects TRBV4-1 to TRBJ1-3, with D perhaps matching TRBD1 (6 bases). This receptor was identified in a man younger than 30 in good health and CMV-seropositive. The CDR3 nucleotides are TGCGCCAGCAGCCCCATAAGACAGGAAGGAAACACCATATATTTT. It codes for CASSPIRQEGNTIYF.